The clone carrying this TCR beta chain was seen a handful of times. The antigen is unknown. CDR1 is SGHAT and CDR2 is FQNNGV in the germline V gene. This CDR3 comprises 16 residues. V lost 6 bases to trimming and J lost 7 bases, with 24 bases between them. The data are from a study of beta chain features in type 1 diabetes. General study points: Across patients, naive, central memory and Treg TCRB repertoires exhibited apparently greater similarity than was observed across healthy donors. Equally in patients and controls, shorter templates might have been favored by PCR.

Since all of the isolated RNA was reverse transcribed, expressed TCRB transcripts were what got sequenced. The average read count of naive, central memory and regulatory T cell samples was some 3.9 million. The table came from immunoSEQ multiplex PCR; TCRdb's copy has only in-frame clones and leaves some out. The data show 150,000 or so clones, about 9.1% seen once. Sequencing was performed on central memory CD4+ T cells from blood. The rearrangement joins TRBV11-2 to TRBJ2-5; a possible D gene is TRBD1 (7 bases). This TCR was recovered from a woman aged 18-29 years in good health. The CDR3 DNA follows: TGTGCCAGCAGTTCCCGGGGGACCGGGACAGCCCCGACCCAGTACTTC. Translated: CASSSRGTGTAPTQYF.